This T cell receptor beta chain was identified in a study of human T cells and chemical hapten exposure. As for the study in general: Patients, a majority of them female, were diagnosed with alopecia areata, totalis or universalis.

Study-wide results and limits: In comparison with controls, expanded TCRs gave rise to a significantly larger number of large CDR3 similarity clusters.

Between the trimmed V and J ends, which lost 5 bases and 5 bases, there was a span of 7 bases. The CDR3 length is 12 residues. Germline V CDR1 and CDR2: SGHAT, FQNNGV. This clonotype has ten or more counts. Its specificity is unknown. Documented time point: patch test 1, 2 weeks after DPC sensitization. Documented treatment: therapeutic diphenylcyclopropenone sensitization with weekly scalp DPC. Patches went on only after blood had been drawn each time. TCRdb analysed the RACE reads with MiXCR anew, one entry per CDR3 protein. In the table there are 74,000 or so distinct CDR3 sequences, 10% of which are singletons.

The source material was whole blood, sampled in connection with sensitization to the hapten diphenylcyclopropenone (DPC). The V and J genes are TRBV11-2 and TRBJ1-5; D may be TRBD1 (6 bases). The sequence came from a woman aged 50 to 60 with alopecia areata. Some clones in this sample may be carry-over from other donors' samples. CDR3 nucleotides: TGTGCCAGCAGCGACAGGTATCAGCCCCAGCATTTT. Its protein is CASSDRYQPQHF.